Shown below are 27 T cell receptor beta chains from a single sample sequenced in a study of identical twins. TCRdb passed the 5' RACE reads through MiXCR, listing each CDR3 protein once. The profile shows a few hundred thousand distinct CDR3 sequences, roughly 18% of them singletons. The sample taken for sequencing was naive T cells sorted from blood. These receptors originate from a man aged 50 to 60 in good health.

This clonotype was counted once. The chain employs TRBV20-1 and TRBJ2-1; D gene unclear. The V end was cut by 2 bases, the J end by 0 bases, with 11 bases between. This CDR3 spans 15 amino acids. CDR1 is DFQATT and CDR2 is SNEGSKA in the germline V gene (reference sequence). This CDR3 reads CSARHNPSSYNEQFF. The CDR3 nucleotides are TGCAGTGCTAGACACAATCCTAGCTCCTACAATGAGCAGTTCTTC.

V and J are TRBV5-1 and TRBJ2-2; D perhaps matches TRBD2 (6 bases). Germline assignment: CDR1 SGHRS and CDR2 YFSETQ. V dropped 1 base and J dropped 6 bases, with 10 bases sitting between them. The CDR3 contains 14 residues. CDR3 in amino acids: CASSLMGGSGELFF. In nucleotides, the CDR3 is TGCGCCAGCAGCTTGATGGGGGGATCCGGGGAGCTGTTTTTT.

This CDR3 is CSARGGLPQETQYF. The CDR3 region has the DNA TGCAGTGCTAGAGGTGGACTCCCACAAGAGACCCAGTACTTC. V and J are TRBV20-1 and TRBJ2-5; possibly TRBD2 for D (5 bases). V was pared by 1 base and J by 2 bases, with 11 bases between. CDR1 is DFQATT and CDR2 is SNEGSKA in the germline V gene (reference sequence). There are 14 residues in the CDR3.

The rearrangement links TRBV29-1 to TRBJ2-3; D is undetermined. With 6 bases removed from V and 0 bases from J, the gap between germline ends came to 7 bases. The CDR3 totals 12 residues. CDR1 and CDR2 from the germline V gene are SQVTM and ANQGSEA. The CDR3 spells CSVRTSTDTQYF. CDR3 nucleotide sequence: TGCAGCGTCCGCACTAGCACAGATACGCAGTATTTT.

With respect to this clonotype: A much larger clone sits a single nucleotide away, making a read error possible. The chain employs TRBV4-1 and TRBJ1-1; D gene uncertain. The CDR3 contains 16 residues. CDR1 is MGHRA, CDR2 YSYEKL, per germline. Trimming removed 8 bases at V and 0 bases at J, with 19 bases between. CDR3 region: CASCRVLYVMNTEAFF. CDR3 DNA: TGCGCCAGCTGCCGAGTACTGTATGTGATGAACACTGAAGCTTTCTTT.

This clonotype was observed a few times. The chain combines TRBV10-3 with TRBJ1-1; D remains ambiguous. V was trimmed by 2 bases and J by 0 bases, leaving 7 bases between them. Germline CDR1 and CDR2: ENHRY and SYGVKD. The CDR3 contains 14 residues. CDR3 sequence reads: CAISEGGMNTEAFF. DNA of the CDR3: TGTGCCATCAGTGAGGGAGGCATGAACACTGAAGCTTTCTTT.

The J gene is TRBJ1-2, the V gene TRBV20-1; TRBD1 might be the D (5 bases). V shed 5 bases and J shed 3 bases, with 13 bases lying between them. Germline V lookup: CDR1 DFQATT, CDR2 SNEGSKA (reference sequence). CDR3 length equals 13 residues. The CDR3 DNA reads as TGCAGTGCTCTTCGGGGGTTCGACTATGGCTACACCTTC. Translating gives CSALRGFDYGYTF.

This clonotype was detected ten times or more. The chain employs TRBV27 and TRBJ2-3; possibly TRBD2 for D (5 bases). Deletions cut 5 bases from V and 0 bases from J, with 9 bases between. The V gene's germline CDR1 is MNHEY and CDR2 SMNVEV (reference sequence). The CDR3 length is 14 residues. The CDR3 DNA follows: TGTGCCAGCAGTCCAGCGGTTAGCACAGATACGCAGTATTTT. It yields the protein CASSPAVSTDTQYF.

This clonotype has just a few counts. The CDR3 coding sequence is TGTGCCAGCAGCTTGGATCCTAGCTATGGCTACACCTTC. Translating gives CASSLDPSYGYTF. The chain has TRBV7-9 and TRBJ1-2; no definite D call. The germline V gene encodes CDR1 SEHNR and CDR2 FQNEAQ (reference sequence). CDR3 length: 13 amino acids. The V end was cut by 3 bases, the J end by 4 bases, with 9 bases between.

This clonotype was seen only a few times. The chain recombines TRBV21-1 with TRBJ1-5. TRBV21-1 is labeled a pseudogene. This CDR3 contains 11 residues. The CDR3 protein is CASSNCQPQHF. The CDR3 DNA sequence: TGTGCCAGCAGCAACTGTCAGCCCCAGCATTTT.

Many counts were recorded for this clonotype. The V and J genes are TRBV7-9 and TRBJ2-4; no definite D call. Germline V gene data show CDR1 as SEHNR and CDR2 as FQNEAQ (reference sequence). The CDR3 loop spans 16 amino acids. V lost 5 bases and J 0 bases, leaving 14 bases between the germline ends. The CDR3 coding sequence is TGTGCCAGCAGCCCTCGGACCGGAGCAGCCAAAAACATTCAGTACTTC. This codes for CASSPRTGAAKNIQYF.

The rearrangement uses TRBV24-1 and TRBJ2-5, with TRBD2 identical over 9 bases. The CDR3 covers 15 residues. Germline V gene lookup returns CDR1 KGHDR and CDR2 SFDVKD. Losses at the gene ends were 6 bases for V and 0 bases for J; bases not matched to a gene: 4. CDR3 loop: CATSLASGNQETQYF. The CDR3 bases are TGTGCCACCAGTTTGGCTAGCGGGAACCAAGAGACCCAGTACTTC.

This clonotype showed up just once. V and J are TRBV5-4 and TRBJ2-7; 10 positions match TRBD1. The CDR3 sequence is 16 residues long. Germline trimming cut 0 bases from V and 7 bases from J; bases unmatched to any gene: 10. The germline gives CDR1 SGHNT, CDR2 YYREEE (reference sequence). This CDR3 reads CASSLDPGTGAGEQYF. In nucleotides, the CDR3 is TGTGCCAGCAGCTTGGACCCCGGGACAGGGGCTGGAGAGCAGTACTTC.

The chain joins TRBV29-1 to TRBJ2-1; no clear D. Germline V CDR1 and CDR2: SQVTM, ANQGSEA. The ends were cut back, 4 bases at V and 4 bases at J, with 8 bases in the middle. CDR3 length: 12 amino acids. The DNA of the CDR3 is TGCAGCGTTGGAATGGGTTACAATGAGCAGTTCTTC. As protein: CSVGMGYNEQFF.

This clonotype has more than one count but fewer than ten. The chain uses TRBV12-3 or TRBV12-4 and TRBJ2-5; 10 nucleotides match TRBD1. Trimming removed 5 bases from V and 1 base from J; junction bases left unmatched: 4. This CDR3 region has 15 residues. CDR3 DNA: TGTGCCAGCAGTAGGGGGACAGGGGTCCAAGAGACCCAGTACTTC. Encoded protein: CASSRGTGVQETQYF.

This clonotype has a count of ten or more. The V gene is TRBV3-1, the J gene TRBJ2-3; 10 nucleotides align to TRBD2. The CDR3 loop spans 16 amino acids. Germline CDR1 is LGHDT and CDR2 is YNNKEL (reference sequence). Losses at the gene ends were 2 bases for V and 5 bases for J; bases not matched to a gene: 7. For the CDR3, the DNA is TGTGCCAGCAGCCAAATAGATCTAGCGGGAGTAGATACGCAGTATTTT. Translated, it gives CASSQIDLAGVDTQYF.

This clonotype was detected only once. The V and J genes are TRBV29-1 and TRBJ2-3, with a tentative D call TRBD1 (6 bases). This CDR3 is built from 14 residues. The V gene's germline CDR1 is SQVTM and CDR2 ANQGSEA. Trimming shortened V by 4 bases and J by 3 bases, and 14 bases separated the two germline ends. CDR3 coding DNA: TGCAGCGTTGTTCCGGGACACTCAACAGATACGCAGTATTTT. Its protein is CSVVPGHSTDTQYF.

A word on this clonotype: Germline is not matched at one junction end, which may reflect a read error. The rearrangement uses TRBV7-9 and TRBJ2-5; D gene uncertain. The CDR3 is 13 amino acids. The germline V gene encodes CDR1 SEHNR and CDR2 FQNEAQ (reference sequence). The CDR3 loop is CASSFGDQEAQCF. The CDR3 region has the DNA TGTGCCAGCAGCTTCGGCGATCAAGAGGCCCAGTGCTTC. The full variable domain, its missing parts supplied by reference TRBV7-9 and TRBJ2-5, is DTGVSQNPRHKITKRGQNVTFRCDPISEHNRLYWYRQTLGQGPEFLTYFQNEAQLEKSRLLSDRFSAERPKGSFSTLEIQRTEQGDSAMYLCASSFGDQEAQCFGPGTRLLVL.

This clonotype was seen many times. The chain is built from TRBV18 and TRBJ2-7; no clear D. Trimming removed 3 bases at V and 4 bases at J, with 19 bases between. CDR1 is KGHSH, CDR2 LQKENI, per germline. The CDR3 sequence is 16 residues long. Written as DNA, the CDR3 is TGTGCCAGCTCACCCAATCGAGGTCGTTTGGGGTACGAGCAGTACTTC. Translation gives CASSPNRGRLGYEQYF.

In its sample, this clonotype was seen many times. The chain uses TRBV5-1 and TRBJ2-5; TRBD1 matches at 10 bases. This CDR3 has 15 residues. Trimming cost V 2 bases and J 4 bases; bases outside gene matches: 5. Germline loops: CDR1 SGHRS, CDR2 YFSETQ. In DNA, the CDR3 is TGCGCCAGCAGCTTCCTCCGGGACAGGGGAGAGACCCAGTACTTC. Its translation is CASSFLRDRGETQYF.

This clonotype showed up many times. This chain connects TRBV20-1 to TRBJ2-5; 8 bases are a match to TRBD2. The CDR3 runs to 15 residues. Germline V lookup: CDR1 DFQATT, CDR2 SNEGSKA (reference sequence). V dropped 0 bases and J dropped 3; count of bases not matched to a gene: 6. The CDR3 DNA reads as TGCAGTGCTAGAGATGGGGCGGGGGGAAAAGAGACCCAGTACTTC. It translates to CSARDGAGGKETQYF.

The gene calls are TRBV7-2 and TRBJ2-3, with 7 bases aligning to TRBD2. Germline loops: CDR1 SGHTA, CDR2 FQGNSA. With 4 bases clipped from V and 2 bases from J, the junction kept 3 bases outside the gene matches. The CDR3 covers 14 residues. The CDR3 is CASSWGGTTDTQYF. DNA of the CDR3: TGTGCCAGCAGCTGGGGGGGGACCACAGATACGCAGTATTTT.

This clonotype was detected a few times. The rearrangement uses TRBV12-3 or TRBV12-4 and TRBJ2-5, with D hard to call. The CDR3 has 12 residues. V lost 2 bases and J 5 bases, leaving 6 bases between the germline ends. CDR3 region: CASSLSVETQYF. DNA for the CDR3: TGTGCCAGCAGTTTATCAGTGGAGACCCAGTACTTC.

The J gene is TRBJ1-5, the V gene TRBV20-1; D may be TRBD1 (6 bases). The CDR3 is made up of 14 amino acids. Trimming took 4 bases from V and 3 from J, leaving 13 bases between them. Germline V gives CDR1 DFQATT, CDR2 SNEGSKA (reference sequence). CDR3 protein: CSAITSGANQPQHF. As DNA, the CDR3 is TGCAGTGCTATCACTTCAGGGGCCAATCAGCCCCAGCATTTT.

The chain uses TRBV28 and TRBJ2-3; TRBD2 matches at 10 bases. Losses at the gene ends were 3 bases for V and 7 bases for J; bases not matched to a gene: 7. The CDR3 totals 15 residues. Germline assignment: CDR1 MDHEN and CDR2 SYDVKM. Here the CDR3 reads CASSLASGGSYTQYF. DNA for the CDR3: TGTGCCAGCAGTTTGGCTAGCGGGGGTTCGTATACGCAGTATTTT.

The DNA of the CDR3 is TGTGCCAGCATGCGGGACAGACTTAATTCACCCCTCCACTTT. This codes for CASMRDRLNSPLHF. The chain couples TRBV6-1 to TRBJ1-6; TRBD1 agrees at 7 bases. Germline assignment: CDR1 MNHNS and CDR2 SASEGT. Trimming cost V 7 bases and J 6 bases; bases outside gene matches: 6. There are 14 residues in the CDR3.

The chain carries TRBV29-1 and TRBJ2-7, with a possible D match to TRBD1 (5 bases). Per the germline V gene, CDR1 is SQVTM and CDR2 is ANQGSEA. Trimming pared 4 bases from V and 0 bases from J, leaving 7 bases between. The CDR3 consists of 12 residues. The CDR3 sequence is CSVVRDSYEQYF. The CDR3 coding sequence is TGCAGCGTTGTCAGGGACTCCTACGAGCAGTACTTC.